This T cell receptor (beta chain) was documented in a study of blood T cell repertoires in COVID-19. Looking at the study overall: Sites in the United States, Italy and Spain provided acute and convalescent COVID-19 samples. From T cells, B-cell-depleted T cells, or PBMCs came the material, which was cDNA or gDNA.

Patients at the Seattle site were enrolled during active infection and followed longitudinally. Losses at the gene ends were 4 bases for V and 7 bases for J; bases not matched to a gene: 13. The germline gives CDR1 MDHEN, CDR2 SYDVKM. The CDR3 sequence is 16 residues long. Authors' data handling: By means of reference gene primer amplification, nucleated cell counts were estimated. The protocol was immunoSEQ multiplex PCR, while the TCRdb copy is restricted to in-frame clones and leaves out a portion. V and J calls and clone size are those listed in that table; D and trimming were worked out from the DNA. The sample lists 300,000 to 400,000 clones; about nine tenths were seen once.

The sequence came from a woman in her thirties with COVID-19, enrolled during active disease. The V and J genes are TRBV28 and TRBJ2-1; 7 bases align to TRBD2. Sequencing input: peripheral blood. The CDR3 sequence is CASSYPSGGSGNEQFF. The CDR3 nucleotides are TGTGCCAGCAGTTACCCCTCGGGCGGGAGTGGGAATGAGCAGTTCTTC.